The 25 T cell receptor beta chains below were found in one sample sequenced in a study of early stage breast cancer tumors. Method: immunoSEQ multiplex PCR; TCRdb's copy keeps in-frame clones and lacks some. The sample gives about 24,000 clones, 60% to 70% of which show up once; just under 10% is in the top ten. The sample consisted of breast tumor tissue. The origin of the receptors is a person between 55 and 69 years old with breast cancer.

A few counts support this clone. CDR3 bases: TGTGCCAGCAATCTTATAGCGTTTTCCTACGAGCAGTACTTC. It yields the protein CASNLIAFSYEQYF. The rearrangement links TRBV6-5 to TRBJ2-7; possibly TRBD2 for D (5 bases). CDR3 size: 14 residues. From germline, CDR1 is MNHEY and CDR2 SVGAGI. Trimming took off 7 bases at V and 1 base at J, with 14 bases between the two ends.

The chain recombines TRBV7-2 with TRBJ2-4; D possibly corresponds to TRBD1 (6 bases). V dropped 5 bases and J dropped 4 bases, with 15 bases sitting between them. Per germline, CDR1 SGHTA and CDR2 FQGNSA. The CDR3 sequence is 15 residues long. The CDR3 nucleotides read TGTGCCAGCAGCATCTCCGGCAGGGGTAAAAACATTCAGTACTTC. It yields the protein CASSISGRGKNIQYF.

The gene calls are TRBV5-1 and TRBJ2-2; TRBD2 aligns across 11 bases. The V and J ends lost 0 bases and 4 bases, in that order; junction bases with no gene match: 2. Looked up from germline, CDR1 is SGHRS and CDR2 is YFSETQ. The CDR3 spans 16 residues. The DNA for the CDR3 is TGCGCCAGCAGCTTGGGGACTAGCGGGTCCACCGGGGAGCTGTTTTTT. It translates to CASSLGTSGSTGELFF.

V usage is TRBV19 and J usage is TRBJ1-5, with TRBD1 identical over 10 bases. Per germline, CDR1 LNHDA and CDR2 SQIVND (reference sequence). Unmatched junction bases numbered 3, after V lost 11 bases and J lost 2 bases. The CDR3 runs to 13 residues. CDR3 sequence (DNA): TGTGCCTGCGGACAGGGGGGCAATCAGCCCCAGCATTTT. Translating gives CACGQGGNQPQHF.

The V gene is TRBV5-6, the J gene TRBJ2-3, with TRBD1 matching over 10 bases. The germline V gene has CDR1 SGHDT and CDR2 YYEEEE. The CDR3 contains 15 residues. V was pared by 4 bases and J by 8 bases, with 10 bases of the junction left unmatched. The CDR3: CASSLPGQGIGTQYF. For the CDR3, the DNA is TGTGCCAGCAGCCTACCGGGACAGGGGATCGGTACGCAGTATTTT.

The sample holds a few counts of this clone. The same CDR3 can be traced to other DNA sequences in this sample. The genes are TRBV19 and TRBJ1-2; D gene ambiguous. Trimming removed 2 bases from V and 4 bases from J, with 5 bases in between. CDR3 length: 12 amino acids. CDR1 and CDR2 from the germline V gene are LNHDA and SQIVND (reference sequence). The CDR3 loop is CASSISVYGYTF. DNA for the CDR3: TGTGCCAGTAGTATATCCGTCTATGGCTACACCTTC.

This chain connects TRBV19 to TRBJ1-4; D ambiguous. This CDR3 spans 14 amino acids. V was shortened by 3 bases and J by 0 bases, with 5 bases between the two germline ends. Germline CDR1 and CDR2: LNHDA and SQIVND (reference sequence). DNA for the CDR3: TGTGCCAGTAGTATGTTCGCAACTAATGAAAAACTGTTTTTT. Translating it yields CASSMFATNEKLFF.

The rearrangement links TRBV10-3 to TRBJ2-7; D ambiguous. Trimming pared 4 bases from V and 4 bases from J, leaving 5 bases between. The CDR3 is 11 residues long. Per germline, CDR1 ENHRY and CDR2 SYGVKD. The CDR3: CAISGGYEQYF. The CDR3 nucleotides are TGTGCCATCAGTGGAGGTTACGAGCAGTACTTC.

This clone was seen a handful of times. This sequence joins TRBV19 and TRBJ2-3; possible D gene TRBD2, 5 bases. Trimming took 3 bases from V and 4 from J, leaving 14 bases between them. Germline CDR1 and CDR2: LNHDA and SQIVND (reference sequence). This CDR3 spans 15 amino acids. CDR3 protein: CASSIEGVPPDTQYF. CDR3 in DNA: TGTGCCAGTAGTATCGAGGGAGTCCCCCCAGATACGCAGTATTTT.

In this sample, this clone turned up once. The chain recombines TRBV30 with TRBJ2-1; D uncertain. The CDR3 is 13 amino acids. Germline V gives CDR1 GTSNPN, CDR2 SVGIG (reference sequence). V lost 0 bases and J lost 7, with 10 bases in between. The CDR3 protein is CAWSVLSSNEQFF. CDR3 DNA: TGTGCCTGGAGTGTACTTAGTTCTAATGAGCAGTTCTTC.

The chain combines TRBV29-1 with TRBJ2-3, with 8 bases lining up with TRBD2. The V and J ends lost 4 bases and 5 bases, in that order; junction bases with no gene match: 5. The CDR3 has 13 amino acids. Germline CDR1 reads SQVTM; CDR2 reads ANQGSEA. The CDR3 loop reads CSVARGRKDTQYF. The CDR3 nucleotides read TGCAGCGTTGCGCGCGGGAGGAAAGATACGCAGTATTTT.

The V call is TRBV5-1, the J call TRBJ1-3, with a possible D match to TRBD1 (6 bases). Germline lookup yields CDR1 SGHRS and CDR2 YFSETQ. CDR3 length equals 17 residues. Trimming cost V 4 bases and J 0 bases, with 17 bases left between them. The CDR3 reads CASSLLMTGNSGNTIYF. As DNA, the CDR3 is TGCGCCAGCAGCCTCTTAATGACAGGCAACTCTGGAAACACCATATATTTT. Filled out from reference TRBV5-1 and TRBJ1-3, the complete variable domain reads KAGVTQTPRYLIKTRGQQVTLSCSPISGHRSVSWYQQTPGQGLQFLFEYFSETQRNKGNFPGRFSGRQFSNSRSEMNVSTLELGDSALYLCASSLLMTGNSGNTIYFGEGSWLTVV.

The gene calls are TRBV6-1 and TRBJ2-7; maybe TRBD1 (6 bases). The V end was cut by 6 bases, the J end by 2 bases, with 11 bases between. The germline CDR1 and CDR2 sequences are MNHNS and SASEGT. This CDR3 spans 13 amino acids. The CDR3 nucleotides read TGTGCCAGCAGAGAGACAGGTACCTACGAGCAGTACTTC. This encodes CASRETGTYEQYF.

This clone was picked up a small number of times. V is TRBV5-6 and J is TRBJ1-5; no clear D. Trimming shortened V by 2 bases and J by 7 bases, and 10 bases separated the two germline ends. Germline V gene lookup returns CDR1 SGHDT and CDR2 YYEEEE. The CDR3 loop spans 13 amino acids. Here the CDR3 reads CASSFSRYQPQHF. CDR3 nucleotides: TGTGCCAGCAGCTTTAGTAGATACCAGCCCCAGCATTTT.

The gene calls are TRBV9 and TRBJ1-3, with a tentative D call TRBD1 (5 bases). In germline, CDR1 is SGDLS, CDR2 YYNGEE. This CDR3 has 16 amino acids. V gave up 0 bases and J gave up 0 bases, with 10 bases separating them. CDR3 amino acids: CASSVEMTVSGNTIYF. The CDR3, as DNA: TGTGCCAGCAGCGTAGAAATGACAGTCTCTGGAAACACCATATATTTT.

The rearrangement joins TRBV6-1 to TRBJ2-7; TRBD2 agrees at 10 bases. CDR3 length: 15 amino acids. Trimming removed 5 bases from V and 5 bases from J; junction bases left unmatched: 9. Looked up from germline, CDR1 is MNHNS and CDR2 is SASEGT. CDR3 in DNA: TGTGCCAGCAGTTTTGATCTAGCGGGAGAGGACGAGCAGTACTTC. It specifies CASSFDLAGEDEQYF.

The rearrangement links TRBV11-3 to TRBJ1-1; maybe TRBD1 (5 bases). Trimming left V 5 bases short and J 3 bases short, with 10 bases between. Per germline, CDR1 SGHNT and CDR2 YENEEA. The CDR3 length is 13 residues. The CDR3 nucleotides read TGTGCCAGCAGCAGAGGCAGGGACACTGAAGCTTTCTTT. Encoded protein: CASSRGRDTEAFF.

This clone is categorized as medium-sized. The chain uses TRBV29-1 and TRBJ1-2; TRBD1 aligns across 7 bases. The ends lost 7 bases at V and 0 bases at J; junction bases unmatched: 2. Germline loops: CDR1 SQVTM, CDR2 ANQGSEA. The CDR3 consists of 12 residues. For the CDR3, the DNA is TGCAGCGGACAGGGTGCTAACTATGGCTACACCTTC. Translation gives CSGQGANYGYTF.

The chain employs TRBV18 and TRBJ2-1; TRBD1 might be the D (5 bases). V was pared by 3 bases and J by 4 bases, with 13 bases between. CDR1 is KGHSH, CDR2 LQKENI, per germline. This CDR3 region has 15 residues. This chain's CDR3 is CASSPGPSSYNEQFF. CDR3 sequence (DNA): TGTGCCAGCTCACCGGGGCCCTCTTCTTACAATGAGCAGTTCTTC.

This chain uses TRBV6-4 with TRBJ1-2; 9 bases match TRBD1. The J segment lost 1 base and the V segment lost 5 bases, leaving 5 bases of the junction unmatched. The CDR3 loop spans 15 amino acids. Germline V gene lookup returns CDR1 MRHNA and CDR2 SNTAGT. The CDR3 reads CASSPGTGNNYGYTF. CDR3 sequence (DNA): TGTGCCAGCAGTCCCGGGACAGGGAATAACTATGGCTACACCTTC.

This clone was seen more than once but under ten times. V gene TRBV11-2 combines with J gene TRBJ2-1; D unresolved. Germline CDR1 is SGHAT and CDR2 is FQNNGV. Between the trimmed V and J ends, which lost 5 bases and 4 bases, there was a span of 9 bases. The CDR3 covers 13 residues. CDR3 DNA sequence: TGTGCCAGCAGCACGGAGCTTTACAATGAGCAGTTCTTC. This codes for CASSTELYNEQFF.

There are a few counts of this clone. The CDR3 sequence: CASSTGLATQLGEQFF. The CDR3 DNA sequence: TGTGCCAGCAGCACGGGACTAGCGACCCAGCTCGGTGAGCAGTTCTTC. The V gene is TRBV7-2, the J gene TRBJ2-1; the match to TRBD2 covers 10 bases. CDR3 length: 16 residues. Germline CDR1 is SGHTA and CDR2 is FQGNSA. V was clipped by 5 bases and J by 9 bases; unmatched bases: 13.

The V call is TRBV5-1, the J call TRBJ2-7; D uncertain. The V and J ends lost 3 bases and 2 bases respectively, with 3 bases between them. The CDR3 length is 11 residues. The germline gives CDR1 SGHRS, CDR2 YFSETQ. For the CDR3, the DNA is TGCGCCAGCAGCTCGGCCTACGAGCAGTACTTC. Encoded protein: CASSSAYEQYF.

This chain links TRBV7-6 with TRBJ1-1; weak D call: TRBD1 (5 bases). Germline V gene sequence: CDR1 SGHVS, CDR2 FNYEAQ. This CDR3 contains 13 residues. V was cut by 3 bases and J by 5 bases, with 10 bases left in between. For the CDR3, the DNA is TGTGCCAGCAGCTTCAGGGATTCGACTGAAGCTTTCTTT. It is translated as CASSFRDSTEAFF.

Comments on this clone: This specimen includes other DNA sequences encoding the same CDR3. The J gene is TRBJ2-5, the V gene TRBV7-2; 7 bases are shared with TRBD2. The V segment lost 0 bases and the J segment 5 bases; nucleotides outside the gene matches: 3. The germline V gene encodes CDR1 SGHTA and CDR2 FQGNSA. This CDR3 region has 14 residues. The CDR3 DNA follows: TGTGCCAGCAGCTTAGCGGGGGGGAGGGAGACCCAGTACTTC. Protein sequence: CASSLAGGRETQYF.